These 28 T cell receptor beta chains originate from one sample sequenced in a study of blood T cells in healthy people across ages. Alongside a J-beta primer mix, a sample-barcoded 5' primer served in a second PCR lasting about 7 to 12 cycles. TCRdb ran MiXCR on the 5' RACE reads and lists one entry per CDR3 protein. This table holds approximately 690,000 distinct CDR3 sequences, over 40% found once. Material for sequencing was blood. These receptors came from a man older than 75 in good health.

CDR3 amino acids: CASTSGTYSYEQYF. Here the CDR3 DNA reads TGTGCCAGCACATCGGGCACCTACTCCTACGAGCAGTACTTC. The J gene is TRBJ2-7, the V gene TRBV7-8, with D hard to call. The CDR3 consists of 14 residues. The germline V gene encodes CDR1 SGHVS and CDR2 FQNEAQ. The ends were cut back, 7 bases at V and 0 bases at J, with 13 bases in the middle.

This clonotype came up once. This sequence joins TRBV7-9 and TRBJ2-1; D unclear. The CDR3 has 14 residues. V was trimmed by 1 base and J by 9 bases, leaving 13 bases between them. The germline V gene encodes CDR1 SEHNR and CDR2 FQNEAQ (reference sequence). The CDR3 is CASSLDPSSREQFF. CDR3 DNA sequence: TGTGCCAGCAGCTTAGATCCTTCCTCTCGTGAGCAGTTCTTC.

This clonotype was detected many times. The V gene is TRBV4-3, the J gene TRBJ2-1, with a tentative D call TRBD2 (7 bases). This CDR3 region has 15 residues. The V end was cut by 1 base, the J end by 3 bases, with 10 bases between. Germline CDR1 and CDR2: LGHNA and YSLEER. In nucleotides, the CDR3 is TGCGCCAGCAGCCAAGCGGGGGGCAACTACAATGAGCAGTTCTTC. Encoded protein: CASSQAGGNYNEQFF.

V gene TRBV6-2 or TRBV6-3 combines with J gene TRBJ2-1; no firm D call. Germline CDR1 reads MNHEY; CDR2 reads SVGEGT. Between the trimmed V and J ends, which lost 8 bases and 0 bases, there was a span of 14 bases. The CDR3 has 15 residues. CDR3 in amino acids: CASARPTSSYNEQFF. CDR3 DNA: TGTGCCAGCGCCAGGCCGACAAGCTCCTACAATGAGCAGTTCTTC.

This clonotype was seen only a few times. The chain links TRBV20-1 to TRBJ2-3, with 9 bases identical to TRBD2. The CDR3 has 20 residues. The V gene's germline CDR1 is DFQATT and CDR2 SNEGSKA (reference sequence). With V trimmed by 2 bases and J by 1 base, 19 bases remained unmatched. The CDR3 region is CSARRPVGLAALGRTDTQYF. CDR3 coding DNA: TGCAGTGCTAGACGACCGGTGGGACTAGCAGCTTTGGGGCGCACAGATACGCAGTATTTT.

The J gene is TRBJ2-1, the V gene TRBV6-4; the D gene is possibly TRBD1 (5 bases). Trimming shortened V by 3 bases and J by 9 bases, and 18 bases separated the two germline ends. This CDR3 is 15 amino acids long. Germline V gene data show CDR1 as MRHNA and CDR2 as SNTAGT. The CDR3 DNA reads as TGTGCCAGCAGTGAAGGCGGCAGGCAGGGCGGTGAGCAGTTCTTC. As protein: CASSEGGRQGGEQFF.

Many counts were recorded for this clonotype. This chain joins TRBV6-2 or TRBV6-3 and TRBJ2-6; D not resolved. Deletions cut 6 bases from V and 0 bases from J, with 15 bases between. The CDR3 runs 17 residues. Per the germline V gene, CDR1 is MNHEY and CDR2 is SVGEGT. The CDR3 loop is CASSPENTYSGANVLTF. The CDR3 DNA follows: TGTGCCAGCAGCCCAGAAAATACCTACTCTGGGGCCAACGTCCTGACTTTC.

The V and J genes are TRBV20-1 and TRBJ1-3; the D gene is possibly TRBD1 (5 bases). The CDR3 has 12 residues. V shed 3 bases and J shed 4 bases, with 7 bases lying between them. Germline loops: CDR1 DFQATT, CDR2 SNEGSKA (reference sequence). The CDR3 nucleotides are TGCAGTGCTAGCCAGGGAGGAAACACCATATATTTT. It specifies CSASQGGNTIYF.

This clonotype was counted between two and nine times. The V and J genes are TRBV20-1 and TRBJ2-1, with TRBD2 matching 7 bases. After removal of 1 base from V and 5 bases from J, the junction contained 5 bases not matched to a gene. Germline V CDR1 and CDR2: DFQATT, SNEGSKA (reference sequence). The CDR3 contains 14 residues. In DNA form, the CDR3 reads TGCAGTGCTAGAGGCGGGAGAAGCCACAATGAGCAGTTCTTC. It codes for CSARGGRSHNEQFF.

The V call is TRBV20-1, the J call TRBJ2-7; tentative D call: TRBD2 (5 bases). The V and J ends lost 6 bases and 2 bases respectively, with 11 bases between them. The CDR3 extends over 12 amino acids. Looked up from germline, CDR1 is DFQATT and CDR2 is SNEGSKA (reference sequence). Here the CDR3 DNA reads TGCAGTGCCCAACCCGGGACCTACGAGCAGTACTTC. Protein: CSAQPGTYEQYF.

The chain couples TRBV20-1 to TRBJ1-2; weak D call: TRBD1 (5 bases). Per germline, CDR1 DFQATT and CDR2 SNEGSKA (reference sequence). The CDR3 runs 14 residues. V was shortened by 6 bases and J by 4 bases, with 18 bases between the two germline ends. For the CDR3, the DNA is TGCAGTGCGGAGCCTGGGGGGACGGGCTATGGCTACACCTTC. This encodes CSAEPGGTGYGYTF.

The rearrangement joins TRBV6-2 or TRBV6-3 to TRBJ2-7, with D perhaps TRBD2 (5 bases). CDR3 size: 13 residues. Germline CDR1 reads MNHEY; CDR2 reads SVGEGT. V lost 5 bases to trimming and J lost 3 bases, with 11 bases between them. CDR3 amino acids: CASSDGVNYEQYF. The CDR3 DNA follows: TGTGCCAGCAGTGACGGGGTTAACTACGAGCAGTACTTC.

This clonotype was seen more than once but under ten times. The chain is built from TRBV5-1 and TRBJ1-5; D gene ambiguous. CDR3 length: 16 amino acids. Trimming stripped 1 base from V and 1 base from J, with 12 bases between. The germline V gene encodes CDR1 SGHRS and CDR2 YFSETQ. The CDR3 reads CASSLSGVGSNQPQHF. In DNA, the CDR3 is TGCGCCAGCAGCTTGTCCGGGGTCGGGAGCAATCAGCCCCAGCATTTT.

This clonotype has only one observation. CDR3 nucleotides: TGTGCCAGCAGTGGGGGGGGCTCGGGCAATCAGCCCCAGCATTTT. Its protein product is CASSGGGSGNQPQHF. V and J are TRBV27 and TRBJ1-5; D is perhaps TRBD1 (6 bases). This CDR3 is built from 15 residues. Trimming took off 5 bases at V and 2 bases at J, with 13 bases between the two ends. Germline CDR1 MNHEY, CDR2 SMNVEV (reference sequence).

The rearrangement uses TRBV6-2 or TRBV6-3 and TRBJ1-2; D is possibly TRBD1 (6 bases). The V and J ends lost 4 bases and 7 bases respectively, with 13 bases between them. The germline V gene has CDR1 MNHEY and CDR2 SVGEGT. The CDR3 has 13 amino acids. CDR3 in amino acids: CASSFTQGRGYTF. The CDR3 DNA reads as TGTGCCAGCAGTTTCACACAGGGTCGTGGCTACACCTTC.

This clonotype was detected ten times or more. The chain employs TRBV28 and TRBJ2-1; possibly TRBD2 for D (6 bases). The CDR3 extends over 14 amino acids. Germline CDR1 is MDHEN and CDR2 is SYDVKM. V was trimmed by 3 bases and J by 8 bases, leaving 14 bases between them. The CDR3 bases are TGTGCCAGCAGTTTCTTGTGGGAGGAATATGAGCAGTTCTTC. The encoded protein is CASSFLWEEYEQFF.

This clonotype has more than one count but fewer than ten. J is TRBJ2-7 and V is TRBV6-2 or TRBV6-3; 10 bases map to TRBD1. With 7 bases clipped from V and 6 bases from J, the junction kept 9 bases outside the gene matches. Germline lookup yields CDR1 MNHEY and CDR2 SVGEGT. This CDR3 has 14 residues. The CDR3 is CASNFDRGRGEQYF. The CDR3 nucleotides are TGTGCCAGCAATTTCGACAGGGGGCGAGGCGAGCAGTACTTC.

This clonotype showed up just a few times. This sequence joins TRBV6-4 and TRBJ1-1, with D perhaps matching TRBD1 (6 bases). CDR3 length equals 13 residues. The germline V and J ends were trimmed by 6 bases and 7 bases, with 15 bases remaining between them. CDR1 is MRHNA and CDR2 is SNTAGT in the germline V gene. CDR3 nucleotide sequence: TGTGCCAGCAGCCTACAGGGAGGGGGTGAAGCTTTCTTT. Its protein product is CASSLQGGGEAFF.

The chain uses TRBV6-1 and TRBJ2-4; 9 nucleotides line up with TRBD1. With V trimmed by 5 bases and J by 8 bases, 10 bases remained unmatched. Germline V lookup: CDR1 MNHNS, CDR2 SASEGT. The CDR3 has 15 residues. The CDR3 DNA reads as TGTGCCAGCAGTCCCGGGACAGGGCCGTCGGACATTCAGTACTTC. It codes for CASSPGTGPSDIQYF.

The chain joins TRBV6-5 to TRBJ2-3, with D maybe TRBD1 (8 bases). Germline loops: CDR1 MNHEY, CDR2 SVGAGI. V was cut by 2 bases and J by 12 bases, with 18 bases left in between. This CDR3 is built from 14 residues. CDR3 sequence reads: CASSYRGQGGIQYF. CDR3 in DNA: TGTGCCAGCAGTTACAGAGGACAGGGAGGGATTCAGTATTTT.

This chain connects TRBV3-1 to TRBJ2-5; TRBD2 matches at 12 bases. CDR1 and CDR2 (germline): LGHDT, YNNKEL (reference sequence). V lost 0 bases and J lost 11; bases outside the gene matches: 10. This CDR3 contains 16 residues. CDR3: CASSQERLAGADEQYF. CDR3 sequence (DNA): TGTGCCAGCAGCCAAGAGAGACTAGCGGGGGCAGATGAGCAGTACTTC.

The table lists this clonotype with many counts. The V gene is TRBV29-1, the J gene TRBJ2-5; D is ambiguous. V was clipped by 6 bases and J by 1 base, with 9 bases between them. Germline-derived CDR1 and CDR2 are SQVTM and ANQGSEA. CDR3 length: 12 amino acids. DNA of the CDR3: TGCAGCGTGGACGTGTCCCAAGAGACCCAGTACTTC. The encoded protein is CSVDVSQETQYF.

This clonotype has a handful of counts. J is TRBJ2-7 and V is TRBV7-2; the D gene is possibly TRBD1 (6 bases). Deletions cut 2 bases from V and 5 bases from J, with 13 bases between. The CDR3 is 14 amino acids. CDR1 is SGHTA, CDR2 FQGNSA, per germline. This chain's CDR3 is CASSLYTGRNEQYF. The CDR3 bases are TGTGCCAGCAGCTTATACACAGGGAGAAACGAGCAGTACTTC.

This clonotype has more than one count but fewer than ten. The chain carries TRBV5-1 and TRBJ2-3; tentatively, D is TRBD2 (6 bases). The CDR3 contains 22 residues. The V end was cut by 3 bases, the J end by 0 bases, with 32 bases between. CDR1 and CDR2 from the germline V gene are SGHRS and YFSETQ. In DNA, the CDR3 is TGCGCCAGCAGCTCCAACATCGGCGGCGGGACCACCCCGGGATGGAGCACAGATACGCAGTATTTT. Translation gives CASSSNIGGGTTPGWSTDTQYF.

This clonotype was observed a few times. CDR3 loop: CASTSWGRTYEQYF. The CDR3 nucleotides are TGTGCCAGCACTTCATGGGGACGGACCTACGAGCAGTACTTC. V is TRBV28 and J is TRBJ2-7; D tentatively reads TRBD1 or TRBD2 (5 bases each). CDR3 length equals 14 residues. Germline loops: CDR1 MDHEN, CDR2 SYDVKM. Trimming stripped 7 bases from V and 2 bases from J, with 15 bases between.

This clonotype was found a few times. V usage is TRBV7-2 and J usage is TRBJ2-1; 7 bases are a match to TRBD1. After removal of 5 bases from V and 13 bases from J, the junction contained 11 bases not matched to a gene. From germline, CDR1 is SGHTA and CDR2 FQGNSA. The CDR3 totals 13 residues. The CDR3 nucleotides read TGTGCCAGCAGCGATACAGGGGCACTTTTCCAGTTCTTC. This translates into CASSDTGALFQFF. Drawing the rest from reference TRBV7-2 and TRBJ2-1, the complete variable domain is GAGVSQSPSNKVTEKGKDVELRCDPISGHTALYWYRQSLGQGLEFLIYFQGNSAPDKSGLPSDRFSAERTGGSVSTLTIQRTQQEDSAVYLCASSDTGALFQFFGPGTRLTVL.

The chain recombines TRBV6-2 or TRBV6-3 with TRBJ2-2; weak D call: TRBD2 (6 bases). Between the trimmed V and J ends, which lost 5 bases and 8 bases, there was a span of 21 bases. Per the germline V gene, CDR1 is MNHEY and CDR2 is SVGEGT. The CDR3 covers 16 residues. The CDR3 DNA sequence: TGTGCCAGCAGTCCCACCTCGATAAGCGGAGGGGGGGAGCTGTTTTTT. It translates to CASSPTSISGGGELFF.

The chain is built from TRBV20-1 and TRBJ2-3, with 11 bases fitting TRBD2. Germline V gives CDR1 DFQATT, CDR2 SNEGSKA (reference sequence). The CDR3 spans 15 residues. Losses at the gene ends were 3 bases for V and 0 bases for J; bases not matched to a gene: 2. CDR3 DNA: TGCAGTGCTAGCGGACTAGCGGGTAGCACAGATACGCAGTATTTT. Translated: CSASGLAGSTDTQYF.